The rows below give T cell receptor beta chains drawn from one sample of a study of human T cells and chemical hapten exposure. TCRdb independently ran MiXCR on the RACE reads; one entry per CDR3 protein. Here the sample spans 80,000 to 95,000 distinct CDR3 sequences, 11% being singletons. The source material was whole blood, sampled in connection with sensitization to the hapten diphenylcyclopropenone (DPC). These receptors were taken from a man aged 40-50 years with alopecia areata. Some clones in this sample may be carry-over from other donors' samples. CDR3s include the opening cysteine and the closing phenylalanine or tryptophan. Fields, in order: J gene, clone size, D gene, V gene, CDR3 DNA, CDR3 protein. The D gene is left open where the match is weak. Size tells how often a clone was seen (once, few, many) or the class of an expanded clone, and some rows leave it out.

TRBJ1-4 many - TRBV28 TGTGCCAGCAGTCCGTGGACTGCCTCCGTTGAAAAACTGTTTTTT CASSPWTASVEKLFF
TRBJ1-3 few TRBD1 TRBV29-1 TGCAGCGCCAGGACAGGCGACTCTGGAAACACCATATATTTT CSARTGDSGNTIYF
TRBJ2-3 few TRBD2 TRBV28 TGTGCCAGCCGGGAGGGGCTAGCAGCGCAGTATTTT CASREGLAAQYF
TRBJ2-5 - - TRBV7-2 TGTGCCAGCAGCTTACCCCGGACGCGGTACCAAGAGACCCAGTACTTC CASSLPRTRYQETQYF
TRBJ1-3 many - TRBV20-1 TGCAGTGCTAGACCGGAGAGCGCTGGAAACACCATATATTTT CSARPESAGNTIYF
TRBJ2-3 few - TRBV6-1 TGTGCCAGCAGTGAAGTGAGCGGGACAGCTTACGGGGATACGCAGTATTTT CASSEVSGTAYGDTQYF
TRBJ2-2 few TRBD1 TRBV7-3 TGTGCCAGCAGCTCCCAGGGGGCCGGGGAGCTGTTTTTT CASSSQGAGELFF
TRBJ2-5 - - TRBV12-3/TRBV12-4 TGTGCCAGCAGACCCGGGGCCGCAGAGACCCAGTACTTC CASRPGAAETQYF
TRBJ1-5 few TRBD1 TRBV6-5 TGTGCCAGCAGTTACTCGCAGACAGGGAATCAGCCCCAGCATTTT CASSYSQTGNQPQHF
TRBJ1-5 many - TRBV3-1 TGTGCCAGCAGCCAAGGTGTTGGGGGTCAGCCCCAGCATTTT CASSQGVGGQPQHF
TRBJ2-3 few - TRBV7-2 TGTGCCAGCAGCCCTAGGTCCGGGAGCACAGATACGCAGTATTTT CASSPRSGSTDTQYF
TRBJ2-7 few - TRBV15 TGTGCCACCAGCAGAGATCGGAGTGAGCAGTACTTC CATSRDRSEQYF
TRBJ1-5 many - TRBV5-1 TGCGCCAGCAGCTTGGACAACCATAGCAATCAGCCCCAGCATTTT CASSLDNHSNQPQHF
TRBJ2-3 few TRBD2 TRBV7-2 TGTGCCAGCAGCTTAGTTCAGTTCGGGAGGGCCTTAACAGATACGCAGTATTTT CASSLVQFGRALTDTQYF
TRBJ1-1 many TRBD1 TRBV20-1 TGCAGTGCCCAACAGGGGATGAACACTGAAGCTTTCTTT CSAQQGMNTEAFF
TRBJ2-3 - - TRBV7-2 TGTGCCAGCAGCTCGGGGTTTCCCACAGATACGCAGTATTTT CASSSGFPTDTQYF
TRBJ1-4 few - TRBV29-1 TGCAGCGGCGAGACTGCGAGGGGACTGTTTTTT CSGETARGLFF
TRBJ2-1 - TRBD1 TRBV12-5 TGTGCTAGTGGTCCGGGACAGAGTTTCAATGAGCAGTTCTTC CASGPGQSFNEQFF
TRBJ2-7 few - TRBV3-1 TGTGCCAGCAGCCACAGGGAGTACGAGCAGTACTTC CASSHREYEQYF
TRBJ2-1 many TRBD2 TRBV6-6 TGTGCCAGCTTTCTAGGTAGCGGGAGGGCCAACGATGAGCAGTTCTTC CASFLGSGRANDEQFF
TRBJ1-2 few TRBD1 TRBV5-1 TGCGCCAGCAGACCAGGGACAGGGTTTGATGGCTACACCTTC CASRPGTGFDGYTF
TRBJ2-5 - TRBD1 TRBV12-3/TRBV12-4 TGTGCCAGCAGTTCGGACAGGGCCAAAGAGTCCCAGTACTTC CASSSDRAKESQYF
TRBJ1-3 many - TRBV9 TGTGCCAGCAGCCCACGTCCAGTGCAGGGAAACACCATATATTTT CASSPRPVQGNTIYF
TRBJ2-3 once - TRBV7-9 TGTGCCAGCACCCCAAGGGGAACTAGCACAGATACGCAGTATTTT CASTPRGTSTDTQYF
TRBJ2-1 - - TRBV27 TGTGCCAGCAGTTTGGGAGGGACAGGCTTTCGCAATGAGCAGTTCTTC CASSLGGTGFRNEQFF
TRBJ1-5 few TRBD1 TRBV20-1 TGCAGTGCTTCCCGGACAGGGGAGTCCCATCAGCCCCAGCATTTT CSASRTGESHQPQHF
TRBJ2-2 few - TRBV27 TGTGCCAGCAGTCCAATTGACTCAAACACCGGGGAGCTGTTTTTT CASSPIDSNTGELFF
TRBJ2-7 few - TRBV6-5 TGTGCCAGCAGTTACGATCAGGGGTACGAGCAGTACTTC CASSYDQGYEQYF
TRBJ2-4 few TRBD2 TRBV5-1 TGCGCCAGCAGCTTGGAAGCGGGACTGGCCAAAAACATTCAGTACTTC CASSLEAGLAKNIQYF
TRBJ2-7 - - TRBV6-5 TGTGCCAGCAACCAAGGACCTAACTCCTACGAGCAGTACTTC CASNQGPNSYEQYF
TRBJ1-4 few - TRBV30 TGTGCCTGGTCAGGGAGTGGTGAAAAACTGTTTTTT CAWSGSGEKLFF
TRBJ2-1 - TRBD2 TRBV20-1 TGCAGTGCTTTTGGGCGCGGGGGGGAGTTTTTGAATGAGCAGTTCTTC CSAFGRGGEFLNEQFF
TRBJ2-2 once - TRBV6-5 TGTGCCAGCAGGGCACAGGCGGTGGCCGGGGAGCTGTTTTTT CASRAQAVAGELFF
TRBJ2-2 - - TRBV12-3/TRBV12-4 TGTGCCAGCAGTTCGCGCCGGGACACCGGGGAGCTGTTTTTT CASSSRRDTGELFF
TRBJ2-7 - - TRBV6-5 TGTGCCAGCAGCCGCGGACCCGCCGGGGACGAGCAGTACTTC CASSRGPAGDEQYF
TRBJ1-1 many - TRBV12-3/TRBV12-4 TGTGCCAGCAGCTCACCCCCGGGACCAGGAGCTGAAGCTTTCTTT CASSSPPGPGAEAFF
TRBJ1-2 many TRBD1 TRBV28 TGTGCCAGCAGTCCCGGACAGGGCTATTCTATGGGTGGCTACACCTTC CASSPGQGYSMGGYTF
TRBJ1-1 many - TRBV11-2 TGTGCCAGCAGCTTAGAGTCGGGTCTCACTGAAGCTTTCTTT CASSLESGLTEAFF
TRBJ2-3 few - TRBV13 TGTGCCAGCAGCTTGCGGACTATCAACACAGATACGCAGTATTTT CASSLRTINTDTQYF
TRBJ2-5 few - TRBV9 TGTGCCAGCAGCGCCGGGACAGCGGGGGAGACCCAGTACTTC CASSAGTAGETQYF
TRBJ1-4 - - TRBV4-3 TGCGCCAGCAGCCAAGGCGGGGCCCGTAATGAAAAACTGTTTTTT CASSQGGARNEKLFF
TRBJ1-1 many TRBD1 TRBV18 TGTGCCAGCTCACCACAGGGGGCGCGCGCTGAAGCTTTCTTT CASSPQGARAEAFF
TRBJ2-3 many TRBD1 TRBV28 TGTGCCAGCAGTTTAGCGACAGGGGGGGCCTCTAGCACAGATACGCAGTATTTT CASSLATGGASSTDTQYF
TRBJ2-1 few - TRBV6-5 TGTGCCAGCAGGACCCTTACTAGCCGGACCGGGAATGAGCAGTTCTTC CASRTLTSRTGNEQFF
TRBJ1-3 - - TRBV19 TGTGCCAGTACGCTCTGGGGTCACTCTGGAAACACCATATATTTT CASTLWGHSGNTIYF